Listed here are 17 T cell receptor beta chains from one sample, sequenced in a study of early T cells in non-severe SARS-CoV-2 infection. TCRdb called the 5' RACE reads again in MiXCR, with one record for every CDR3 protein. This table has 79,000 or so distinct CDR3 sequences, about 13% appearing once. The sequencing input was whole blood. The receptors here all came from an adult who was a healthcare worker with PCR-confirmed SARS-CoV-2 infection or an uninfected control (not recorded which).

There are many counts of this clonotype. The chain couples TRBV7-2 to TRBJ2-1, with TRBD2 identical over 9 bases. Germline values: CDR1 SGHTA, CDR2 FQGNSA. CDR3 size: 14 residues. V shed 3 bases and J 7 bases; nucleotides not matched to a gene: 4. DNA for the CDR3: TGTGCCAGCAGCTTTGGACTAGCGATAAATGAGCAGTTCTTC. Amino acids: CASSFGLAINEQFF.

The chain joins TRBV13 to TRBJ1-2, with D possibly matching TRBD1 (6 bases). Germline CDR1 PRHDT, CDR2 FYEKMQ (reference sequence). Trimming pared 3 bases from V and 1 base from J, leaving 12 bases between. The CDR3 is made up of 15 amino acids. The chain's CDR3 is CASSLGATVNYGYTF. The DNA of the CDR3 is TGTGCCAGCAGCTTGGGGGCGACAGTTAACTATGGCTACACCTTC.

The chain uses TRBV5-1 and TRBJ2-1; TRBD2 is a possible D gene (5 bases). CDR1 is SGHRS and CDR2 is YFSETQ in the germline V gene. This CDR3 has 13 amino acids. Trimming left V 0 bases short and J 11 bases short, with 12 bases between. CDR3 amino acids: CASSLVGEVQQFF. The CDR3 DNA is TGCGCCAGCAGCTTGGTCGGGGAAGTACAGCAGTTCTTC.

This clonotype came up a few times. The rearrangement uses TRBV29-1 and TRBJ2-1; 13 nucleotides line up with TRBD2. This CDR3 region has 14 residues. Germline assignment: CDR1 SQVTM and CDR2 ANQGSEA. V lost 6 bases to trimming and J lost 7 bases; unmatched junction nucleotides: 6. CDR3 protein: CSVRRTSGRNEQFF. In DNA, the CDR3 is TGCAGCGTCCGACGGACTAGCGGGAGAAATGAGCAGTTCTTC.

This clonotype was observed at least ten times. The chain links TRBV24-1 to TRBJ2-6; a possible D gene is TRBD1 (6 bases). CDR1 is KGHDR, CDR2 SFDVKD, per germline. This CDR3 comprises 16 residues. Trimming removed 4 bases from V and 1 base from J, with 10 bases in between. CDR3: CATSESQGSGANVLTF. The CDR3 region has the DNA TGTGCCACCAGTGAATCACAGGGATCTGGGGCCAACGTCCTGACTTTC.

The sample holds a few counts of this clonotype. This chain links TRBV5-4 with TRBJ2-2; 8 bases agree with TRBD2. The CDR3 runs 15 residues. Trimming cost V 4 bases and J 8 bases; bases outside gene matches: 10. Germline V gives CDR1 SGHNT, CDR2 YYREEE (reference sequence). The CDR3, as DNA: TGTGCCAGCAGCCCTGGACTAGCTGCTGTGGGGGAGCTGTTTTTT. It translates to CASSPGLAAVGELFF.

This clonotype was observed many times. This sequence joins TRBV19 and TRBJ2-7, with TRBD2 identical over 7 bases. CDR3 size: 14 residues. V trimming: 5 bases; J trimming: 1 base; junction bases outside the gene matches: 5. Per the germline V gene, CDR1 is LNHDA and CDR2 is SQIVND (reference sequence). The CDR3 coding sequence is TGTGCCAGTAGTCTACTAGCGACATCCTACGAGCAGTACTTC. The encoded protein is CASSLLATSYEQYF.

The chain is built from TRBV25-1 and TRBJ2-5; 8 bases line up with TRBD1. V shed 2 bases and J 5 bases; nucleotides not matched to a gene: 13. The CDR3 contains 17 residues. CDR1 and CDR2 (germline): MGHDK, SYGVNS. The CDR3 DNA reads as TGTGCCAGCAGTGAAAGCGCAGGGGGCTACGCTAGGGAGACCCAGTACTTC. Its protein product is CASSESAGGYARETQYF.

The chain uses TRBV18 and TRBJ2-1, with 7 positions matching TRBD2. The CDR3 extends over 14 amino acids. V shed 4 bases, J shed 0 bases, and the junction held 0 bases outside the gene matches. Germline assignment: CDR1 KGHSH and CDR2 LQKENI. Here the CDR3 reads CASSRTSSYNEQFF. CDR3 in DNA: TGTGCCAGCTCACGGACTAGCTCCTACAATGAGCAGTTCTTC.

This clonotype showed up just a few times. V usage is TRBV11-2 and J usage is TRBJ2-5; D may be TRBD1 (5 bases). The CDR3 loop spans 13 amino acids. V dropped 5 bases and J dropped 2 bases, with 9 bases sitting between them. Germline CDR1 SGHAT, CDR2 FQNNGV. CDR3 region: CASSRDSQETQYF. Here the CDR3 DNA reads TGTGCCAGCAGCCGTGACAGTCAAGAGACCCAGTACTTC. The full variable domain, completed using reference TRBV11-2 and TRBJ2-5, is EAGVAQSPRYKIIEKRQSVAFWCNPISGHATLYWYQQILGQGPKLLIQFQNNGVVDDSQLPKDRFSAERLKGVDSTLKIQPAKLEDSAVYLCASSRDSQETQYFGPGTRLLVL.

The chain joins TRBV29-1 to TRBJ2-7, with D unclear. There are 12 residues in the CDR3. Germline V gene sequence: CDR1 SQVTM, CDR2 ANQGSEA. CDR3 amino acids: CTTRGGPYEQYF. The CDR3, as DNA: TGCACCACCCGAGGCGGTCCATACGAGCAGTACTTC.

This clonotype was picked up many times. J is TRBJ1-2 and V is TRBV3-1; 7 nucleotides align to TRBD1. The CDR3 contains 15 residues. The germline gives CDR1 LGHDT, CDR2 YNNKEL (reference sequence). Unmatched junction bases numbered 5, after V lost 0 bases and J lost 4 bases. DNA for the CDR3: TGTGCCAGCAGCCAAGATCTACAGGGGACCTATGGCTACACCTTC. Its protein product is CASSQDLQGTYGYTF.

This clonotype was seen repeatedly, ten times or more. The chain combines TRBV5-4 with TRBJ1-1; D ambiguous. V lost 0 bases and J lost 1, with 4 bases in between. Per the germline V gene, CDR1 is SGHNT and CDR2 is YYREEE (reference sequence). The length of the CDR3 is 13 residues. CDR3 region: CASSLGKNTEAFF. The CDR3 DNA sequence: TGTGCCAGCAGCTTGGGTAAGAACACTGAAGCTTTCTTT.

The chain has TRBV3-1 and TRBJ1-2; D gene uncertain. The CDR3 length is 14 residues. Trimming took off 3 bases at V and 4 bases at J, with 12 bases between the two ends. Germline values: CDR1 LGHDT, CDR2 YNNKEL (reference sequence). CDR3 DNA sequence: TGTGCCAGCAGCCAGGGAGGACGTCGCTATGGCTACACCTTC. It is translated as CASSQGGRRYGYTF.

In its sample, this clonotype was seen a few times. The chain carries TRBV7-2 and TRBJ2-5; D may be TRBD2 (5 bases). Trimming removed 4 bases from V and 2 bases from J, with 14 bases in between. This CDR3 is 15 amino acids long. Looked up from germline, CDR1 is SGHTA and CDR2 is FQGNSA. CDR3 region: CASSYMRAQQETQYF. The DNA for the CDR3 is TGTGCCAGCAGCTACATGCGGGCACAGCAAGAGACCCAGTACTTC.

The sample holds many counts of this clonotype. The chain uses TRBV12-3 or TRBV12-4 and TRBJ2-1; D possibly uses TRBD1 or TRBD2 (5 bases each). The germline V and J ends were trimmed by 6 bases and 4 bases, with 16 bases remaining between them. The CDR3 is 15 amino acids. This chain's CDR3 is CASSPGGSLYNEQFF. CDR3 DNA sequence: TGTGCCAGCAGCCCTGGGGGATCCTTATACAATGAGCAGTTCTTC.

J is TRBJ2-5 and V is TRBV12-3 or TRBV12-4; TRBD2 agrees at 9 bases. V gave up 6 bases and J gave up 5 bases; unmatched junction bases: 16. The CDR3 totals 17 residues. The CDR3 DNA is TGTGCCAGCAGCCCCGAGGGCGGGAGGGCCGGTGAGGAGACCCAGTACTTC. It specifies CASSPEGGRAGEETQYF.